The 26 T cell receptor beta chains given below trace back to one sample, sequenced in a study of CD8+ T cells in alopecia areata. Reverse transcribed after extraction, RNA yielded cDNA as the sequencing template. Clones were sequenced by immunoSEQ multiplex PCR, and TCRdb holds only the in-frame ones, with some missing. The sample carries 110,000 to 150,000 clones, 45% to 60% recorded once. The treatment was: oral pan-JAK inhibitor, 5-10 mg twice daily. This specimen consisted of CD8+ T cells sorted from blood, obtained at week 4, from a patient treated with tofacitinib. The receptors were sampled from a human donor with alopecia areata.

The chain has TRBV9 and TRBJ2-7; D assignment may be TRBD1 or TRBD2 (5 bases each). The germline gives CDR1 SGDLS, CDR2 YYNGEE. The V end was cut by 0 bases, the J end by 6 bases, with 10 bases between. This CDR3 has 13 amino acids. CDR3: CASSVGAGTEQYF. The DNA of the CDR3 is TGTGCCAGCAGCGTAGGGGCAGGGACCGAGCAGTACTTC. The full variable domain, completed using reference TRBV9 and TRBJ2-7, is DSGVTQTPKHLITATGQRVTLRCSPRSGDLSVYWYQQSLDQGLQFLIQYYNGEERAKGNILERFSAQQFPDLHSELNLSSLELGDSALYFCASSVGAGTEQYFGPGTRLTVT.

The rearrangement uses TRBV6-5 and TRBJ1-2; 9 nucleotides agree with TRBD1. The CDR3 contains 15 residues. Per the germline V gene, CDR1 is MNHEY and CDR2 is SVGAGI. The junction had 6 bases not matched to a gene; V was cut back by 4 bases and J by 3 bases. The CDR3 loop is CASSSPDRGDYGYTF. The CDR3, as DNA: TGTGCCAGCAGTTCCCCGGACAGGGGAGACTATGGCTACACCTTC.

This sequence joins TRBV5-6 and TRBJ2-1, with D possibly being TRBD1 (5 bases). CDR1 is SGHDT, CDR2 YYEEEE, per germline. The CDR3 contains 16 residues. Trimming took off 0 bases at V and 2 bases at J, with 12 bases between the two ends. The CDR3 DNA is TGTGCCAGCAGCTTGGTCGGTGACAGTCCCTACAATGAGCAGTTCTTC. It translates to CASSLVGDSPYNEQFF.

This rearrangement joins TRBV4-1 to TRBJ1-5; no clear D. Looked up from germline, CDR1 is MGHRA and CDR2 is YSYEKL. CDR3 length equals 14 residues. The V end lost 1 base, the J end lost 3 bases, and 7 bases lay between the germline ends. CDR3 region: CASSQVHTNQPQHF. CDR3 nucleotides: TGCGCCAGCAGCCAAGTTCACACCAATCAGCCCCAGCATTTT.

V and J are TRBV7-9 and TRBJ1-5; D possibly corresponds to TRBD1 (6 bases). The CDR3 totals 14 residues. V was trimmed by 6 bases and J by 3 bases, leaving 12 bases between them. Germline-derived CDR1 and CDR2 are SEHNR and FQNEAQ (reference sequence). CDR3 sequence: CASSRGGNNQPQHF. CDR3 nucleotide sequence: TGTGCCAGCAGTAGAGGGGGTAACAATCAGCCCCAGCATTTT.

This chain links TRBV13 with TRBJ1-2; no firm D call. The V end was cut by 4 bases, the J end by 1 base, with 10 bases between. Germline V gene data show CDR1 as PRHDT and CDR2 as FYEKMQ (reference sequence). This CDR3 has 14 amino acids. Here the CDR3 DNA reads TGTGCCAGCAGCTCAGAACAGAGTAACTATGGCTACACCTTC. As protein: CASSSEQSNYGYTF.

The gene calls are TRBV6-1 and TRBJ2-1; D is unclear. Deletions cut 6 bases from V and 4 bases from J, with 4 bases between. The CDR3 is made up of 11 amino acids. Germline CDR1 is MNHNS and CDR2 is SASEGT. The CDR3 DNA follows: TGTGCCAGCAGACGGTACAATGAGCAGTTCTTC. Translated: CASRRYNEQFF.

The chain joins TRBV7-9 to TRBJ1-1, with D hard to call. The CDR3 is made up of 14 amino acids. Germline V gene data show CDR1 as SEHNR and CDR2 as FQNEAQ (reference sequence). The germline V and J ends were trimmed by 5 bases and 4 bases, with 14 bases remaining between them. The CDR3 sequence is CASSIGRIGTEAFF. DNA of the CDR3: TGTGCCAGCAGCATAGGGAGGATAGGCACTGAAGCTTTCTTT.

The rearrangement uses TRBV7-2 and TRBJ2-3, with D perhaps matching TRBD1 (5 bases). Trimming took off 2 bases at V and 5 bases at J, with 17 bases between the two ends. The CDR3 runs to 16 residues. Germline V gene lookup returns CDR1 SGHTA and CDR2 FQGNSA. CDR3 nucleotides: TGTGCCAGCAGCTTATTAGGGGCAGGGATCCGAGATACGCAGTATTTT. Its protein is CASSLLGAGIRDTQYF.

The genes are TRBV5-1 and TRBJ1-1; D unresolved. The germline V and J ends were trimmed by 4 bases and 11 bases, with 12 bases remaining between them. The CDR3 covers 11 residues. The germline V gene encodes CDR1 SGHRS and CDR2 YFSETQ. In nucleotides, the CDR3 is TGCGCCAGCAGCGCCGGATCGGGGGCTTTCTTT. Amino acid sequence: CASSAGSGAFF.

V is TRBV2 and J is TRBJ1-1; a weak D match, TRBD1 (5 bases). The V gene lost 1 base and the J gene lost 1 base, with 10 bases spanning the gap. The CDR3 covers 15 residues. In germline, CDR1 is SNHLY, CDR2 FYNNEI. The CDR3 loop reads CASSEGAGRNTEAFF. In DNA, the CDR3 is TGTGCCAGCAGTGAAGGAGCAGGGCGGAACACTGAAGCTTTCTTT.

This clone was picked up a small number of times. The chain is built from TRBV10-3 and TRBJ2-5, with D maybe TRBD2 (5 bases). The CDR3 is made up of 14 amino acids. CDR1 is ENHRY and CDR2 is SYGVKD in the germline V gene. V was cut by 3 bases and J by 4 bases, with 12 bases left in between. The CDR3 region is CAISEFRSGETQYF. CDR3 DNA: TGTGCCATCAGTGAATTCAGGAGCGGAGAGACCCAGTACTTC.

This clone was counted between two and nine times. J is TRBJ2-7 and V is TRBV5-1; 12 bases are shared with TRBD1. The CDR3 spans 14 residues. Unmatched junction bases numbered 2, after V lost 1 base and J lost 6 bases. CDR1 is SGHRS and CDR2 is YFSETQ in the germline V gene. CDR3 DNA: TGCGCCAGCAGCTTGTGGGGACAGGGGGCCGAGCAGTACTTC. Amino acid sequence: CASSLWGQGAEQYF.

The CDR3 nucleotides are TGTGCCAGCAGTCACGACAGGGGGCATGAGCAGTTCTTC. Residues: CASSHDRGHEQFF. The chain carries TRBV27 and TRBJ2-1; 10 positions agree with TRBD1. Germline values: CDR1 MNHEY, CDR2 SMNVEV (reference sequence). Unmatched junction bases numbered 3, after V lost 5 bases and J lost 8 bases. The CDR3 runs to 13 residues.

This clone was found many times. V is TRBV5-1 and J is TRBJ1-6; D not resolved. The CDR3 extends over 15 amino acids. Germline loops: CDR1 SGHRS, CDR2 YFSETQ. The germline V and J ends were trimmed by 0 bases and 10 bases, with 14 bases remaining between them. CDR3 DNA sequence: TGCGCCAGCAGCTTGGAAGAGGCAGTATACTCACCCCTCCACTTT. It codes for CASSLEEAVYSPLHF.

Only a few counts were recorded for this clone. This chain connects TRBV7-9 to TRBJ2-7, with D perhaps matching TRBD1 (6 bases). The germline V and J ends were trimmed by 6 bases and 2 bases, with 20 bases remaining between them. The CDR3 loop spans 16 amino acids. From germline, CDR1 is SEHNR and CDR2 FQNEAQ (reference sequence). CDR3 bases: TGTGCCAGCAGTGGGAATTTTGGACAGAACGCCTACGAGCAGTACTTC. This sequence encodes CASSGNFGQNAYEQYF.

V is TRBV11-2 and J is TRBJ2-3; 7 nucleotides agree with TRBD2. V was clipped by 5 bases and J by 0 bases; unmatched bases: 8. This CDR3 has 16 amino acids. The germline V gene encodes CDR1 SGHAT and CDR2 FQNNGV. CDR3 DNA sequence: TGTGCCAGCAGCCCATGGGCTAGCGGTAGCACAGATACGCAGTATTTT. The encoded protein is CASSPWASGSTDTQYF. Supplemented by reference TRBV11-2 and TRBJ2-3, the full variable domain reads EAGVAQSPRYKIIEKRQSVAFWCNPISGHATLYWYQQILGQGPKLLIQFQNNGVVDDSQLPKDRFSAERLKGVDSTLKIQPAKLEDSAVYLCASSPWASGSTDTQYFGPGTRLTVL.

This clone has more than one count but fewer than ten. The J gene is TRBJ2-5, the V gene TRBV30; 11 nucleotides line up with TRBD2. In germline, CDR1 is GTSNPN, CDR2 SVGIG (reference sequence). The CDR3 contains 16 residues. The V segment lost 4 bases and the J segment 5 bases; nucleotides outside the gene matches: 12. The CDR3 sequence: CAWTGEGLAALETQYF. The CDR3 DNA follows: TGTGCCTGGACCGGGGAGGGACTAGCGGCTCTCGAGACCCAGTACTTC.

The chain carries TRBV2 and TRBJ2-1, with TRBD2 as a possible D gene (7 bases). Germline V gene data show CDR1 as SNHLY and CDR2 as FYNNEI. Trimming left V 2 bases short and J 5 bases short, with 13 bases between. The CDR3 length is 15 residues. The CDR3 nucleotides read TGTGCCAGCAGTGAATTAGGCGGGGGCGACAATGAGCAGTTCTTC. It yields the protein CASSELGGGDNEQFF.

V and J are TRBV29-1 and TRBJ2-3; TRBD2 agrees at 13 bases. The V and J ends lost 3 bases and 0 bases, in that order; junction bases with no gene match: 9. This CDR3 is 18 amino acids long. Germline V lookup: CDR1 SQVTM, CDR2 ANQGSEA. CDR3 sequence (DNA): TGCAGCGTTGAGGGACTAGCGGGGAACCTACTCAGCACAGATACGCAGTATTTT. Translating gives CSVEGLAGNLLSTDTQYF.

The chain recombines TRBV5-6 with TRBJ1-2, with D perhaps matching TRBD1 (5 bases). CDR1 SGHDT and CDR2 YYEEEE come from the germline V gene. This CDR3 contains 14 residues. V was clipped by 4 bases and J by 4 bases, with 14 bases between them. CDR3: CASSPIPQAYGYTF. The CDR3 bases are TGTGCCAGCAGCCCTATTCCACAGGCCTATGGCTACACCTTC.

This chain joins TRBV10-3 and TRBJ2-1, with 10 positions matching TRBD1. The CDR3 contains 15 residues. Germline V gives CDR1 ENHRY, CDR2 SYGVKD. V shed 0 bases, J shed 8 bases, and the junction held 4 bases outside the gene matches. Written as DNA, the CDR3 is TGTGCCATCAGTGAGTCGAGACAGGGGGCGGATGAGCAGTTCTTC. Translating it yields CAISESRQGADEQFF.

This chain uses TRBV4-1 with TRBJ2-6; no reliable D call. Germline-derived CDR1 and CDR2 are MGHRA and YSYEKL. This CDR3 has 19 residues. Trimming took off 1 base at V and 0 bases at J, with 16 bases between the two ends. CDR3 DNA sequence: TGCGCCAGCAGCCAAGCTGCAGCCAGGCCCAACTCTGGGGCCAACGTCCTGACTTTC. This sequence encodes CASSQAAARPNSGANVLTF.

The rearrangement uses TRBV7-6 and TRBJ2-3; D remains unclear. Germline V gene lookup returns CDR1 SGHVS and CDR2 FNYEAQ. V lost 8 bases, J lost 8 bases, and 11 bases lay in between. This CDR3 comprises 11 residues. The DNA for the CDR3 is TGTGCCAGCGGGCCCGGGTCTACGCAGTATTTT. It yields the protein CASGPGSTQYF.

The genes are TRBV29-1 and TRBJ2-2; 15 nucleotides agree with TRBD2. V gave up 6 bases and J gave up 4 bases; unmatched junction bases: 3. CDR3 size: 15 residues. CDR1 is SQVTM and CDR2 is ANQGSEA in the germline V gene. As DNA, the CDR3 is TGCAGCGTCGGACTAGCGGGGGGGTTCACCGGGGAGCTGTTTTTT. Protein product: CSVGLAGGFTGELFF.

This clone was found a few times. The chain recombines TRBV25-1 with TRBJ2-1; 12 nucleotides align to TRBD2. V dropped 7 bases and J dropped 7; count of bases not matched to a gene: 5. Germline V gives CDR1 MGHDK, CDR2 SYGVNS. The CDR3 has 14 residues. The CDR3 protein is CASNGLAGINEQFF. The CDR3, as DNA: TGTGCCAGCAACGGACTAGCGGGGATAAATGAGCAGTTCTTC.